This T cell receptor (beta chain) was profiled in a study of shared clonotypes between healthy human individuals. The CDR3 loop spans 13 amino acids. CDR1 is MNHNS and CDR2 is SASEGT in the germline V gene. Trimming shortened V by 7 bases and J by 2 bases, and 9 bases separated the two germline ends. Donors included only healthy HIV-negative adults lacking recent acute infections or vaccinations. Study observations and caveats: The naive CD4 repertoires of a few donors were compared, and roughly 5.1% of clonotypes were shared.

The material for each subset, its genomic DNA, was split evenly across several immunoSEQ plates. Measured with immunoSEQ multiplex PCR; TCRdb has only the in-frame clones, and not every one. The sample comprises millions of clones, 85% to 95% of which are singletons, and roughly 0.15% rests with the top ten. As for this clone: Its antigen is undetermined.

This chain connects TRBV6-1 to TRBJ1-5; D is ambiguous. Material: naive CD4+ T cells sorted from blood. The subset: CD45RA+ positively selected. The clonotype comes from a man aged 18 to 30 in good health. The CDR3 loop is CASMNRGNQPQHF. In DNA form, the CDR3 reads TGTGCCAGCATGAATAGGGGCAATCAGCCCCAGCATTTT.